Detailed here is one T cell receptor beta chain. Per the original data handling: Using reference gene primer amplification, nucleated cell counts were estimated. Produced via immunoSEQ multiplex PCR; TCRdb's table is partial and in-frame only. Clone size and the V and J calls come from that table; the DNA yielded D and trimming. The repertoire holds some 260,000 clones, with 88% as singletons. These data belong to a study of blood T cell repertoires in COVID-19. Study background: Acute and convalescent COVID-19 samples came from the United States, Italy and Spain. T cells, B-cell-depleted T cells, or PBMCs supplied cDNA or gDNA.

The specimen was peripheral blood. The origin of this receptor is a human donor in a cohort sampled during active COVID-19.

This CDR3 is CATSDYATGEGGYTF. The CDR3 DNA is TGTGCCACCAGTGATTACGCGACAGGGGAGGGGGGCTACACCTTC. The V gene is TRBV24-1, the J gene TRBJ1-2, with 8 positions matching TRBD1. The germline gives CDR1 KGHDR, CDR2 SFDVKD. After removal of 2 bases from V and 8 bases from J, the junction contained 9 bases not matched to a gene. This CDR3 has 15 amino acids.